This TCR beta chain derives from a study of graft-versus-host responses after intestinal transplantation. Study context: Grafts that recipients had were multivisceral, liver-intestinal, or isolated intestinal transplants. Study-wide points: Graft-donor T cell macrochimerism coincided with high graft-versus-host to host-versus-graft clonal ratios in allografts. Marrow from the recipient contained GvH clones, some of which had appeared first in ileum or blood.

Only in-frame clones appear in the TCRdb table, and some are missing; sequencing was by immunoSEQ multiplex PCR. The sample records fewer than 110,000 clones, 90% to 95% being singletons. About this clone: What it binds is not known.

There are 16 residues in the CDR3. Per the germline V gene, CDR1 is SGHRS and CDR2 is YFSETQ. The trim removed 4 bases at V and 5 bases at J, leaving 7 bases unmatched. The specimen comprised unstimulated CD8+ T cells sorted from spleen or lymph node cells, sampled before intestinal transplant. The chain recombines TRBV5-1 with TRBJ2-1, with 12 bases aligning to TRBD2. This TCR was sampled from a human donor who received an intestinal transplant. CDR3 DNA sequence: TGCGCCAGCAGCCCCTCTAGCGGGGGGGCGGACAATGAGCAGTTCTTC. It translates to CASSPSSGGADNEQFF.